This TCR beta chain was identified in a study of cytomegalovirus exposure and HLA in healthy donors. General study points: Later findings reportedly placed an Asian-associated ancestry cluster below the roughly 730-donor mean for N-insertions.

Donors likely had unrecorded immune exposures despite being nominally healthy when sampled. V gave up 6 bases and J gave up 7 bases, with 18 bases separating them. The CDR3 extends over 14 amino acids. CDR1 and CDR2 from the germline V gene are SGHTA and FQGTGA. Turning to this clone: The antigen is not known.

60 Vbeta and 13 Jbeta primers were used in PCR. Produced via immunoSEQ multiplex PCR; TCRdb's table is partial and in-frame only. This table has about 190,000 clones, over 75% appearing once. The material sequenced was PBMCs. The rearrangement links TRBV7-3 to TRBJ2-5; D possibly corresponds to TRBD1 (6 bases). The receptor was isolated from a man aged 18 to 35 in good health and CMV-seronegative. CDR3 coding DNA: TGTGCCAGCAGTCCGTCAGGGGCCTCTGGGACCCAGTACTTC. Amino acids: CASSPSGASGTQYF.